This T cell receptor beta chain was captured by sequencing in a study of early T cells in non-severe SARS-CoV-2 infection. Study details: Unsorted whole blood bulk RNA was sequenced, with unpaired chains.

TCRdb re-analysed the 5' RACE reads in MiXCR, keeping a single row per CDR3 protein. The top ten hold about 8.6% of the sample, which has tens of thousands of distinct CDR3 sequences, about 13% seen once. The V gene lost 5 bases and the J gene lost 9 bases, with 19 bases spanning the gap. This CDR3 has 13 residues. Germline CDR1 is DFQATT and CDR2 is SNEGSKA (reference sequence). There are a few counts of this clonotype. Sequencing input: whole blood. The receptor was derived from an adult who was a healthcare worker with PCR-confirmed SARS-CoV-2 infection or an uninfected control (not recorded which). V usage is TRBV20-1 and J usage is TRBJ1-2; D gene unclear. CDR3 protein: CSAPPPGRYSYTF. Here the CDR3 DNA reads TGCAGTGCTCCACCTCCCGGCCGATACAGCTACACCTTC.